The TCR beta chain described here comes from a study of molecular identifiers for immune sequencing clone quantification. Points from the study as a whole: For effector cells, clones above 20 RNA copies held over 98% of molecules; for naive cells, under 1%.

This clonotype showed up just a few times. The antigen is undetermined. V dropped 2 bases and J dropped 0; count of bases not matched to a gene: 11. The CDR3 covers 19 residues. Germline CDR1 MNHEY, CDR2 SVGAGI. Naive CD8 T cell sorting was performed on the CD8+CD4-CCR7+CD45RA+ phenotype. Previously published methods and listed TCR primers were used for the bulk TCR libraries. TCRdb re-called the PCR reads with MiXCR, one entry per CDR3 protein. This repertoire shows roughly 90,000 distinct CDR3 sequences, roughly 23% found once; its top ten account for roughly 0.8%. Sequencing used naive CD8+ T cells from blood, with Jurkat cell RNA spiked in. As to subset: FACS-sorted CD8+CD4-CCR7+CD45RA+ naive T cells. The chain has TRBV6-5 and TRBJ2-5, with 11 bases lining up with TRBD2. The TCR originated in a human donor in good health. Some libraries in this study had Jurkat cell RNA spiked in. The CDR3 DNA is TGTGCCAGCAGTTACCCCCCCGGGATAGCGGGGGGGCACCAAGAGACCCAGTACTTC. Protein product: CASSYPPGIAGGHQETQYF.